A single sample gave rise to the 28 T cell receptor beta chains below, sequenced in a study of monozygotic twins with inflammatory bowel disease. TCRdb re-called the 5' RACE reads, yielding one record per CDR3 amino acid sequence without DNA. In all, the sample yields 400,000 or so distinct CDR3 sequences. The sequencing input was blood. These receptors all stem from a human donor with ulcerative colitis or Crohn's disease, or a healthy co-twin of an affected twin (not recorded which).

The chain uses TRBV7-2 and TRBJ2-3; the D gene TCRdb calls, TRBD2, cannot be checked with no DNA. Germline-derived CDR1 and CDR2 are SGHTA and FQGNSA. The CDR3 is 16 residues long. The CDR3 spells CASSLESSGKADTQYF. Full variable domain (outside the CDR3, taken from reference TRBV7-2 and TRBJ2-3): GAGVSQSPSNKVTEKGKDVELRCDPISGHTALYWYRQSLGQGLEFLIYFQGNSAPDKSGLPSDRFSAERTGGSVSTLTIQRTQQEDSAVYLCASSLESSGKADTQYFGPGTRLTVL.

This sequence joins TRBV28 and TRBJ2-1; with no DNA, the TCRdb D assignment of TRBD2 cannot be verified. The germline V gene encodes CDR1 MDHEN and CDR2 SYDVKM. The CDR3 sequence is 17 residues long. CDR3 sequence reads: CASSSGLAGTHGSEQFF.

The chain is built from TRBV7-8 and TRBJ1-1. The CDR3 loop spans 15 amino acids. CDR1 and CDR2 from the germline V gene are SGHVS and FQNEAQ. CDR3 protein: CASSLRDLMNTEAFF.

The chain employs TRBV18 and TRBJ2-4. This CDR3 has 15 amino acids. CDR1 and CDR2 from the germline V gene are KGHSH and LQKENI. This chain's CDR3 is CASSPPGLTENIQYF.

The CDR3 loop is CASSPRPRGLANSPLHF. V gene TRBV7-9 combines with J gene TRBJ1-6; the D call of TRBD1 rests on TCRdb alone, since no DNA is present to check it. This CDR3 has 17 amino acids. Germline V gene lookup returns CDR1 SEHNR and CDR2 FQNEAQ (reference sequence).

The gene calls are TRBV20-1 and TRBJ2-2. Germline CDR1 reads DFQATT; CDR2 reads SNEGSKA (reference sequence). This CDR3 has 14 amino acids. The CDR3 reads CSARDAVHTGELFF.

This chain joins TRBV7-8 and TRBJ2-7; the TRBD1 assignment by TCRdb is unverifiable without DNA. The germline V gene has CDR1 SGHVS and CDR2 FQNEAQ. The CDR3 contains 13 residues. CDR3 in amino acids: CASRAQGAREQYF.

The V and J genes are TRBV12-3 or TRBV12-4 and TRBJ2-7; checking the TCRdb D call of TRBD1 is not possible without DNA. The CDR3 sequence is 13 residues long. CDR3 protein: CASSWDSAYEQYF.

The chain is built from TRBV9 and TRBJ2-2; TCRdb calls TRBD1, which cannot be checked without DNA. This CDR3 is built from 15 residues. Germline CDR1 and CDR2: SGDLS and YYNGEE. CDR3 residues: CASSASGGPAGELFF.

The chain has TRBV7-2 and TRBJ2-2. The CDR3 spans 14 residues. From germline, CDR1 is SGHTA and CDR2 FQGNSA. The CDR3 sequence is CASAGPPNTGELFF.

This sequence joins TRBV28 and TRBJ2-7; TCRdb indicates TRBD1, and absent DNA this call remains unverified. The V gene's germline CDR1 is MDHEN and CDR2 SYDVKM. CDR3 length: 15 residues. This CDR3 is CDSIGGGTVTYEQYF.

The V and J genes are TRBV4-2 and TRBJ2-4; as DNA is missing, the TRBD1 call by TCRdb cannot be tested. The length of the CDR3 is 14 residues. From germline, CDR1 is LGHNA and CDR2 YNFKEQ. CDR3 region: CASSQDPLGDIQYF.

This sequence joins TRBV20-1 and TRBJ2-7; the D gene TCRdb calls, TRBD2, cannot be checked with no DNA. The germline V gene has CDR1 DFQATT and CDR2 SNEGSKA (reference sequence). The CDR3 is 14 amino acids. The CDR3 loop is CSARSLAGVGEQYF.

J is TRBJ1-5 and V is TRBV20-1; TCRdb names TRBD1, which stays unverified in the absence of DNA. The CDR3 has 16 amino acids. Germline CDR1 DFQATT, CDR2 SNEGSKA (reference sequence). The chain's CDR3 is CSARDYAGGTNQPQHF.

This CDR3 reads CASSLDPTSSFYEQYF. The chain has TRBV5-4 and TRBJ2-7; the D call from TCRdb, TRBD2, cannot be confirmed without DNA. Germline CDR1 and CDR2: SGHNT and YYREEE (reference sequence). The CDR3 totals 16 residues. Complete variable domain (other parts from reference TRBV5-4 and TRBJ2-7): ETGVTQSPTHLIKTRGQQVTLRCSSQSGHNTVSWYQQALGQGPQFIFQYYREEENGRGNFPPRFSGLQFPNYSSELNVNALELDDSALYLCASSLDPTSSFYEQYFGPGTRLTVT.

This chain connects TRBV3-1 to TRBJ1-3. This CDR3 contains 17 residues. Germline V gene sequence: CDR1 LGHDT, CDR2 YNNKEL (reference sequence). CDR3 in amino acids: CASSQDLRTLGGNTIYF.

The rearrangement uses TRBV12-3 or TRBV12-4 and TRBJ1-2; the TCRdb D gene call, TRBD1, has no DNA to confirm it. CDR3 length equals 16 residues. The CDR3 sequence: CASSLAPQGASYGYTF.

The chain's CDR3 is CASSSGQGNNSPLHF. The rearrangement uses TRBV7-9 and TRBJ1-6; TCRdb reports TRBD1, a call that lacks DNA to check it against. Looked up from germline, CDR1 is SEHNR and CDR2 is FQNEAQ (reference sequence). The CDR3 extends over 15 amino acids.

This chain links TRBV7-3 with TRBJ2-1; TCRdb's D call, TRBD2, is unchecked because there is no DNA. The CDR3 is made up of 13 amino acids. The germline gives CDR1 SGHTA, CDR2 FQGTGA. CDR3 residues: CASSQPPGLAQFF.

This sequence joins TRBV6-6 and TRBJ1-2. The CDR3 loop spans 12 amino acids. Germline V lookup: CDR1 MNHNY, CDR2 SVGAGI (reference sequence). The CDR3: CASRPSNYGYTF.

This chain connects TRBV27 to TRBJ1-2; TCRdb's D call, TRBD1, is unchecked because there is no DNA. The germline V gene encodes CDR1 MNHEY and CDR2 SMNVEV (reference sequence). CDR3 length equals 14 residues. CDR3: CASSLSGQGYGYTF.

The chain employs TRBV4-1 and TRBJ2-7; TCRdb names TRBD1, which stays unverified in the absence of DNA. The germline V gene has CDR1 MGHRA and CDR2 YSYEKL. The CDR3 extends over 15 amino acids. CDR3 sequence reads: CASSQLIAGVYEQYF.

The CDR3 protein is CASSTVQGANVLTF. V and J are TRBV27 and TRBJ2-6. Germline-derived CDR1 and CDR2 are MNHEY and SMNVEV (reference sequence). CDR3 size: 14 residues.

The chain is built from TRBV9 and TRBJ2-3. CDR3 size: 14 residues. The V gene's germline CDR1 is SGDLS and CDR2 YYNGEE. CDR3 region: CASSVGPGTDTQYF.

This chain connects TRBV7-2 to TRBJ2-2. The CDR3 runs 17 residues. Germline loops: CDR1 SGHTA, CDR2 FQGNSA. CDR3 loop: CASSLFGSGLNTGELFF.

The chain's CDR3 is CASSPVTTYEQYF. The chain combines TRBV18 with TRBJ2-7. The germline gives CDR1 KGHSH, CDR2 LQKENI. The CDR3 spans 13 residues.

CDR3 residues: CASSFRASGISTGELFF. J is TRBJ2-2 and V is TRBV7-8; the D call from TCRdb, TRBD2, cannot be confirmed without DNA. Germline V gives CDR1 SGHVS, CDR2 FQNEAQ. CDR3 length equals 17 residues.

The V call is TRBV6-2 or TRBV6-3, the J call TRBJ2-1; TCRdb indicates TRBD1, and absent DNA this call remains unverified. CDR1 MNHEY and CDR2 SVGEGT come from the germline V gene. The CDR3 sequence is 12 residues long. The CDR3 is CASSYPLGEQFF.